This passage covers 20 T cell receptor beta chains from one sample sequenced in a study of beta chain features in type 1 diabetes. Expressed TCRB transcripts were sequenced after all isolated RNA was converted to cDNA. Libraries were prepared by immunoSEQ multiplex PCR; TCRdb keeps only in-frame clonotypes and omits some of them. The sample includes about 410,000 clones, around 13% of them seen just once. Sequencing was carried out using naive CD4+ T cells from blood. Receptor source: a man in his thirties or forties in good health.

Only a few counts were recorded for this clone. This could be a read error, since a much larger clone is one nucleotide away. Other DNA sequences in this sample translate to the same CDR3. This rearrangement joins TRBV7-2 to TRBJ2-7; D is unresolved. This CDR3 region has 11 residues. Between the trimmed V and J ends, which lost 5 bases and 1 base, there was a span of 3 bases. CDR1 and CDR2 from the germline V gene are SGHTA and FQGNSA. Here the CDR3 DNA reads TGTGCCAGCAGCCCGTCCTACGAGCAGTACTTC. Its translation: CASSPSYEQYF. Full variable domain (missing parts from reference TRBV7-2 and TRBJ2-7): GAGVSQSPSNKVTEKGKDVELRCDPISGHTALYWYRQSLGQGLEFLIYFQGNSAPDKSGLPSDRFSAERTGGSVSTLTIQRTQQEDSAVYLCASSPSYEQYFGPGTRLTVT.

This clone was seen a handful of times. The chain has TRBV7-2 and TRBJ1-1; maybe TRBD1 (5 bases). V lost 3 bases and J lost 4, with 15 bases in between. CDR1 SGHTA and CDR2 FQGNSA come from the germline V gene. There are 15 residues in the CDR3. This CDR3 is CASSFRQGGGTEAFF. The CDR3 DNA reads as TGTGCCAGCAGCTTCCGTCAGGGAGGAGGCACTGAAGCTTTCTTT.

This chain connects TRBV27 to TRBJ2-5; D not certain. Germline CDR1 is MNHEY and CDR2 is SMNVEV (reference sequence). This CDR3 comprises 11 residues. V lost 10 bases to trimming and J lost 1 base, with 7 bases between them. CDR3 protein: CATRTQETQYF. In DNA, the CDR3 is TGTGCCACCAGAACCCAAGAGACCCAGTACTTC.

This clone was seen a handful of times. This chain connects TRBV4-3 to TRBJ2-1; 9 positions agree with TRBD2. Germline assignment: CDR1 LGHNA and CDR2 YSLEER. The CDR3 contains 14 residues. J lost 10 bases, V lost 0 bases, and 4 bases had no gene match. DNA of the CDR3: TGCGCCAGCAGCCAAGATTTCGCGGGGGGGGAGCAGTTCTTC. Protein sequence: CASSQDFAGGEQFF.

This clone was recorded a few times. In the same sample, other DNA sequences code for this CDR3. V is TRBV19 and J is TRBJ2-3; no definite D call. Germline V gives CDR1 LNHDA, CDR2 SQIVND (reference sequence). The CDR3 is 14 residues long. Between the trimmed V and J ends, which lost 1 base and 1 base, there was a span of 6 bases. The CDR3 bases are TGTGCCAGTAGTATAGGCCCGGGCACAGATACGCAGTATTTT. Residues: CASSIGPGTDTQYF.

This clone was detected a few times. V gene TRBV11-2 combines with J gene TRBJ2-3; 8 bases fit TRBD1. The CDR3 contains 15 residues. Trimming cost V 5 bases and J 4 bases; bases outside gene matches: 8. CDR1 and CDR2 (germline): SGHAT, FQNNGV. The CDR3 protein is CASSARTGWSDTQYF. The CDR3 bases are TGTGCCAGCAGCGCCAGGACAGGGTGGTCAGATACGCAGTATTTT.

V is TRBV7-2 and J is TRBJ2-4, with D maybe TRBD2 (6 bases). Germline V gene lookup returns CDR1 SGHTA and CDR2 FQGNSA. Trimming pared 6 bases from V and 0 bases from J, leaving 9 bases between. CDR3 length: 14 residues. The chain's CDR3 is CASRLGGAKNIQYF. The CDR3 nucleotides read TGTGCCAGCAGACTCGGGGGAGCCAAAAACATTCAGTACTTC.

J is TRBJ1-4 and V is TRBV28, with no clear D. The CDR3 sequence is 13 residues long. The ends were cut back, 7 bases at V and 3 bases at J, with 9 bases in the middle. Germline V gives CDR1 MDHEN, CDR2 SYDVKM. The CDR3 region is CASKGPSNEKLFF. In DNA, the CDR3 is TGTGCCAGCAAGGGTCCATCTAATGAAAAACTGTTTTTT.

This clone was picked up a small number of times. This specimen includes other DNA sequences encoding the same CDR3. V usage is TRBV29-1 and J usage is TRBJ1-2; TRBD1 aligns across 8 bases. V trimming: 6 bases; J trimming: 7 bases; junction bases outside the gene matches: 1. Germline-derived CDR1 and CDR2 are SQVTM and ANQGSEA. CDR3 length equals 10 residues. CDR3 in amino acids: CSVGQGGYTF. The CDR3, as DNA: TGCAGCGTCGGACAGGGTGGCTACACCTTC.

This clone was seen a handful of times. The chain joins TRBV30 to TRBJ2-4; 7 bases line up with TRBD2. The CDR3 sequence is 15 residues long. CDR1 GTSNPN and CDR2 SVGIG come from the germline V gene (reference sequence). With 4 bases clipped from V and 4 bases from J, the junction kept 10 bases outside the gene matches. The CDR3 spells CAWTPLGGDKNIQYF. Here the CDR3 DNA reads TGTGCCTGGACTCCCCTGGGAGGGGATAAAAACATTCAGTACTTC.

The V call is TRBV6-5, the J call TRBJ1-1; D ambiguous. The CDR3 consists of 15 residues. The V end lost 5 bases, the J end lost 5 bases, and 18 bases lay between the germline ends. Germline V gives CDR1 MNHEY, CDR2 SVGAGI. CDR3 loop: CASSPPGSDGTEAFF. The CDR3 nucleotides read TGTGCCAGCAGTCCCCCGGGGAGTGACGGGACTGAAGCTTTCTTT.

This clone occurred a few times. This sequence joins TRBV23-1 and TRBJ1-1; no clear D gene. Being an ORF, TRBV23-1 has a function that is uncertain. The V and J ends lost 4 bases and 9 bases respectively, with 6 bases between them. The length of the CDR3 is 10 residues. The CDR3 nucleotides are TGCGCCAGCAGTCTCCCTAAAGCTTTCTTT. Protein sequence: CASSLPKAFF.

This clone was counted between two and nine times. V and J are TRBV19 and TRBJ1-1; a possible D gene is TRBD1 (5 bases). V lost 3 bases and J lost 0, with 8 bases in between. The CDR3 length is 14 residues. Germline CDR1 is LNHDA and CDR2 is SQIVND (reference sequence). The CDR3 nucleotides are TGTGCCAGTAGTATGGAGGGGTTGAACACTGAAGCTTTCTTT. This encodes CASSMEGLNTEAFF.

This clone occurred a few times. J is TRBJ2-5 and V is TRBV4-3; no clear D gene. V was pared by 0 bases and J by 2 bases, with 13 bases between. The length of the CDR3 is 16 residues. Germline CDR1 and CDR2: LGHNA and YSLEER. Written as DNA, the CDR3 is TGCGCCAGCAGCCAAGATCACCGGGCCGTACAAGAGACCCAGTACTTC. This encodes CASSQDHRAVQETQYF.

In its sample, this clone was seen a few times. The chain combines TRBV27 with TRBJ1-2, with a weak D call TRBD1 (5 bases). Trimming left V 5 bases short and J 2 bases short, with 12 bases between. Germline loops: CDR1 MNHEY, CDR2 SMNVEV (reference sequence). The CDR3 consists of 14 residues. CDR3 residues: CASSAQGLNYGYTF. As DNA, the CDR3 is TGTGCCAGCAGTGCCCAGGGTCTCAACTATGGCTACACCTTC.

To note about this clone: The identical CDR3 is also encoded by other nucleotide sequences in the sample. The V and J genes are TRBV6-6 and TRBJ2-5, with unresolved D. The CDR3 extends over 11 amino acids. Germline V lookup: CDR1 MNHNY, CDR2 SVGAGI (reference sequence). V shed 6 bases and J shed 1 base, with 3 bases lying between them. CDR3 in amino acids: CASSSQETQYF. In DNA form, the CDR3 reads TGTGCCAGCAGCAGCCAAGAGACCCAGTACTTC.

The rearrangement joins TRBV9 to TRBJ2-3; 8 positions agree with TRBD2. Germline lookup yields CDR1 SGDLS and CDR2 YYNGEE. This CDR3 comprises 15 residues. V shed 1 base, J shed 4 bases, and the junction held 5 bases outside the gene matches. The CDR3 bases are TGTGCCAGCAGCGTAAAACTAGCGGAACCAGATACGCAGTATTTT. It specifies CASSVKLAEPDTQYF.

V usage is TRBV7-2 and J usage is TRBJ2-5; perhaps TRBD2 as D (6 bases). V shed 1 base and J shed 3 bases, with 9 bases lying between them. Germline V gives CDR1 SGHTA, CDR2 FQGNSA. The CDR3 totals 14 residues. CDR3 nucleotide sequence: TGTGCCAGCAGCTTAGTTGCGGGAAAAGAGACCCAGTACTTC. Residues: CASSLVAGKETQYF.

The CDR3 DNA reads as TGTGCCAGCAGTTTGAAGACAGGGGTAAATTCACCCCTCCACTTT. It translates to CASSLKTGVNSPLHF. The genes are TRBV27 and TRBJ1-6, with 8 nucleotides matching TRBD1. Germline V gene lookup returns CDR1 MNHEY and CDR2 SMNVEV (reference sequence). The J segment lost 7 bases and the V segment lost 3 bases, leaving 5 bases of the junction unmatched. The CDR3 is 15 residues long.

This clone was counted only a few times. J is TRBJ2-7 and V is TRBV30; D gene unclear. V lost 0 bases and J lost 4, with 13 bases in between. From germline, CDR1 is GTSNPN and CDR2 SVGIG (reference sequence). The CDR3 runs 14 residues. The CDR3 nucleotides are TGTGCCTGGAGTGTACCAGGCACAGTGTACGAGCAGTACGTC. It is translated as CAWSVPGTVYEQYV.